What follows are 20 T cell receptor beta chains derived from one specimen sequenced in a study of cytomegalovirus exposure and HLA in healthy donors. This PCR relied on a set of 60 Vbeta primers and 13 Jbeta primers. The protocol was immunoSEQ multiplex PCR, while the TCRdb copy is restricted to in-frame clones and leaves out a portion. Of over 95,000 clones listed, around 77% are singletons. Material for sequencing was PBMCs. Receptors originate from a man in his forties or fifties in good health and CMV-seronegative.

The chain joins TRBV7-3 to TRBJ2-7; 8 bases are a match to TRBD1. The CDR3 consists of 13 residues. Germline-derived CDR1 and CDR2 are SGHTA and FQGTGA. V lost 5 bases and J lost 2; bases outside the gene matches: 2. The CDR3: CASSRTGTYEQYF. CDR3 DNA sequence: TGTGCCAGCAGCCGGACAGGGACCTACGAGCAGTACTTC. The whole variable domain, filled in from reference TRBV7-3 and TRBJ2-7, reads GAGVSQTPSNKVTEKGKYVELRCDPISGHTALYWYRQSLGQGPEFLIYFQGTGAADDSGLPNDRFFAVRPEGSVSTLKIQRTERGDSAVYLCASSRTGTYEQYFGPGTRLTVT.

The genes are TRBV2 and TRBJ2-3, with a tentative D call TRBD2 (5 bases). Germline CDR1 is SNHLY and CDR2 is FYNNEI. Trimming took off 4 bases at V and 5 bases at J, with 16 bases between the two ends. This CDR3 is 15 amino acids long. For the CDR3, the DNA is TGTGCCAGCAGTGTTGAGGGTTCCGGTGGAGATACGCAGTATTTT. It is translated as CASSVEGSGGDTQYF.

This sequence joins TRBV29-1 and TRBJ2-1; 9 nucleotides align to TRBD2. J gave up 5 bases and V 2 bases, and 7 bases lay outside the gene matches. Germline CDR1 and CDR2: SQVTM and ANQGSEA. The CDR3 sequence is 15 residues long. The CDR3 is CSVETGAGGNNEQFF. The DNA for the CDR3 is TGCAGCGTTGAAACTGGGGCGGGAGGGAACAATGAGCAGTTCTTC.

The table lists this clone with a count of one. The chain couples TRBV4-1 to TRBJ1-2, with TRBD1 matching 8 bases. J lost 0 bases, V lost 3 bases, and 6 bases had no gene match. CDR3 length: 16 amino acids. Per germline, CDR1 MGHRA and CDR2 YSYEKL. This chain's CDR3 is CASSHPGQGANYGYTF. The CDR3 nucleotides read TGCGCCAGCAGCCACCCCGGACAGGGAGCTAACTATGGCTACACCTTC.

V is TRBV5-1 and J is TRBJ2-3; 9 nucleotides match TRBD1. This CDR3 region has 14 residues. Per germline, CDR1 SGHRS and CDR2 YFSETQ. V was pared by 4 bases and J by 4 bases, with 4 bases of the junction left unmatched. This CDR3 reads CASSAGTGSDTQYF. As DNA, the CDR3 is TGCGCCAGCAGCGCCGGGACAGGGTCAGATACGCAGTATTTT.

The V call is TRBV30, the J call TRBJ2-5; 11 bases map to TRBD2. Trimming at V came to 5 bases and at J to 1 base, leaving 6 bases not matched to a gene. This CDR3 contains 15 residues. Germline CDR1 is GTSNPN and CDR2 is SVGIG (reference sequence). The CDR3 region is CAWGPGLAVQETQYF. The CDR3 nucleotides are TGTGCCTGGGGCCCGGGACTAGCGGTCCAAGAGACCCAGTACTTC.

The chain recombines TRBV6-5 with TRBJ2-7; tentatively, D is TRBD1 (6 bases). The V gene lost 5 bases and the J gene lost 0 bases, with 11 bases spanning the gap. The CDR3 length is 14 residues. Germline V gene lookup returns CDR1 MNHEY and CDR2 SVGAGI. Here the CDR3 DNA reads TGTGCCAGCAGTGTACGGGACACCTCCTACGAGCAGTACTTC. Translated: CASSVRDTSYEQYF.

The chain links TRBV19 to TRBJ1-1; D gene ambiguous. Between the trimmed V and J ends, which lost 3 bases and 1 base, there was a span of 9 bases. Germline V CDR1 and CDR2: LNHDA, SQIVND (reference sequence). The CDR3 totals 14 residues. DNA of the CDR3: TGTGCCAGTAGTATTCAGGCTCCGAACACTGAAGCTTTCTTT. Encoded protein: CASSIQAPNTEAFF.

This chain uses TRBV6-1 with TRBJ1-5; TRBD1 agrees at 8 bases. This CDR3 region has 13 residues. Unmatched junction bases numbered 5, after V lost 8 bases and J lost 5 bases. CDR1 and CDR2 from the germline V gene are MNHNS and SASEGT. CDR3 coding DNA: TGTGCCAGCGGGACAGGACCTTATCAGCCCCAGCATTTT. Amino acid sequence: CASGTGPYQPQHF.

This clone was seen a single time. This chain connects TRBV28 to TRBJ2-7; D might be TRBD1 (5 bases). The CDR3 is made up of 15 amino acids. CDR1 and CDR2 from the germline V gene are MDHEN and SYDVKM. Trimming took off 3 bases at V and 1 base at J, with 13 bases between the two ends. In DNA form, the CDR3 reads TGTGCCAGCAGTTTGACAGTCCCCAAATCCTACGAGCAGTACTTC. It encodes CASSLTVPKSYEQYF.

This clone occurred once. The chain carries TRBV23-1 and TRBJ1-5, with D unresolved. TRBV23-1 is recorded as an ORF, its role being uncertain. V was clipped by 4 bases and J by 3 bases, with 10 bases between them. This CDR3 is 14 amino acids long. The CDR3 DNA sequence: TGCGCCAGCAGTCCTGAGACACTCAATCAGCCCCAGCATTTT. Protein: CASSPETLNQPQHF.

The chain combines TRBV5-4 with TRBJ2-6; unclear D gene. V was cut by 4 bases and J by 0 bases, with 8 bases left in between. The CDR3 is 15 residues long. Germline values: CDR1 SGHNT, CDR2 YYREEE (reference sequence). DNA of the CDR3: TGTGCCAGCAGCCGCGCTGGCTCTGGGGCCAACGTCCTGACTTTC. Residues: CASSRAGSGANVLTF.

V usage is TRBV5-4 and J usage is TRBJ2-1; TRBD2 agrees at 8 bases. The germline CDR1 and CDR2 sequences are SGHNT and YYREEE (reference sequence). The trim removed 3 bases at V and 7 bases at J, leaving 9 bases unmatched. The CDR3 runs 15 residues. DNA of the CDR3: TGTGCCAGCAGCTCCTCCGGGAGGGTCAGAAATGAGCAGTTCTTC. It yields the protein CASSSSGRVRNEQFF. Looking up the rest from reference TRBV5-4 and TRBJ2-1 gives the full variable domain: ETGVTQSPTHLIKTRGQQVTLRCSSQSGHNTVSWYQQALGQGPQFIFQYYREEENGRGNFPPRFSGLQFPNYSSELNVNALELDDSALYLCASSSSGRVRNEQFFGPGTRLTVL.

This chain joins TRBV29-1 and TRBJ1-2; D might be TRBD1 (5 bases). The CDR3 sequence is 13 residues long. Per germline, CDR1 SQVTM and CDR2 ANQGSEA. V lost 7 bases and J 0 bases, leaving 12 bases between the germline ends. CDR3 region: CSGKDSANYGYTF. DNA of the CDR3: TGCAGCGGAAAAGACAGTGCTAACTATGGCTACACCTTC.

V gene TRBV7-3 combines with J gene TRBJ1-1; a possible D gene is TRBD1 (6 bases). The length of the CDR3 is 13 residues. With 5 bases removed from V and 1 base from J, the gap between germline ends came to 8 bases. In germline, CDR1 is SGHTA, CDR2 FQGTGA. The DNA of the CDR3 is TGTGCCAGCAGCCGACAGGAGAACACTGAAGCTTTCTTT. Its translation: CASSRQENTEAFF.

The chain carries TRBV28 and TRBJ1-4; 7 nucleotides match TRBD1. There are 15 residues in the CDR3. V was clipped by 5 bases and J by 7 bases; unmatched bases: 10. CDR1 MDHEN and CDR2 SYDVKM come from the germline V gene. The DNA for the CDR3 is TGTGCCAGCAGTCTCGGGACAGTAGGGGGTGAAAAACTGTTTTTT. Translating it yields CASSLGTVGGEKLFF.

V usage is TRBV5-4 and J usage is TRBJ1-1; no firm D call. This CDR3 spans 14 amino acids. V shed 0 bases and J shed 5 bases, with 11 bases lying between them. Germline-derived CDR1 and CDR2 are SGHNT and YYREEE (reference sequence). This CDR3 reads CASSLAQVVTEAFF. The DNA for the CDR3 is TGTGCCAGCAGCTTGGCCCAGGTGGTAACTGAAGCTTTCTTT.

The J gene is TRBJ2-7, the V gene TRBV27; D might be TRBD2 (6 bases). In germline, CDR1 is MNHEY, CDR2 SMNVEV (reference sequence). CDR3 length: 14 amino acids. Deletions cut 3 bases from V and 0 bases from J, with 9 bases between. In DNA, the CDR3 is TGTGCCAGCAGTTTCCTTAGCGGCTCCTACGAGCAGTACTTC. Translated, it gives CASSFLSGSYEQYF.

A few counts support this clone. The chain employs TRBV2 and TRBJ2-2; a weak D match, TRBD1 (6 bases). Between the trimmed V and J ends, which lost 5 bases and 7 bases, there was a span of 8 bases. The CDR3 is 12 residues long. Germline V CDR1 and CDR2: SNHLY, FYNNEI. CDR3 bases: TGTGCCAGCAGTACAGGGAACGGGGAGCTGTTTTTT. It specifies CASSTGNGELFF.

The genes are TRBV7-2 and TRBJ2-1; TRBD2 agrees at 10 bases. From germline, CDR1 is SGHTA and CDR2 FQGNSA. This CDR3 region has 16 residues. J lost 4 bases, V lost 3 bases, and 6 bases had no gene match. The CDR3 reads CASSFASGRRYNEQFF. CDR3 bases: TGTGCCAGCAGCTTCGCTAGCGGGAGACGTTACAATGAGCAGTTCTTC.